This entry lists 14 T cell receptor beta chains sequenced from one sample in a study of cytomegalovirus exposure and HLA in healthy donors. The PCR made use of 60 Vbeta and 13 Jbeta primers. Libraries were prepared by immunoSEQ multiplex PCR; TCRdb keeps only in-frame clonotypes and omits some of them. The listing contains about 77,000 clones. The sequenced sample consisted of PBMCs. These receptors were taken from a man over 45 in good health and CMV-seropositive.

This chain connects TRBV6-1 to TRBJ2-2, with 7 bases aligning to TRBD1. The length of the CDR3 is 15 residues. V was pared by 6 bases and J by 5 bases, with 9 bases of the junction left unmatched. Germline loops: CDR1 MNHNS, CDR2 SASEGT. CDR3 protein: CASSLEAGGTGELFF. Here the CDR3 DNA reads TGTGCCAGCAGCCTGGAGGCAGGGGGTACCGGGGAGCTGTTTTTT.

The V and J genes are TRBV5-6 and TRBJ2-5; TRBD1 aligns across 9 bases. This CDR3 is 16 amino acids long. Looked up from germline, CDR1 is SGHDT and CDR2 is YYEEEE. V lost 2 bases, J lost 0 bases, and 5 bases stayed unmatched. CDR3 nucleotides: TGTGCCAGCAGCTTAACCGGGACAGGGTACCAAGAGACCCAGTACTTC. Its translation: CASSLTGTGYQETQYF.

This chain joins TRBV19 and TRBJ2-7, with 9 bases fitting TRBD2. Per germline, CDR1 LNHDA and CDR2 SQIVND (reference sequence). With V trimmed by 5 bases and J by 0 bases, 5 bases remained unmatched. This CDR3 is 15 amino acids long. As DNA, the CDR3 is TGTGCCAGTAGTTCCCTAGCGGGAAACTCCTACGAGCAGTACTTC. It translates to CASSSLAGNSYEQYF.

The chain couples TRBV19 to TRBJ1-1; TRBD1 matches at 7 bases. Germline values: CDR1 LNHDA, CDR2 SQIVND (reference sequence). Trimming took 8 bases from V and 6 from J; bases not matched to a gene: 9. This CDR3 region has 13 residues. The CDR3 DNA reads TGTGCCAGTCGCTCAGGGGGAAGGGCTGAAGCTTTCTTT. This encodes CASRSGGRAEAFF.

V usage is TRBV15 and J usage is TRBJ2-7; possibly TRBD2 for D (6 bases). This CDR3 is 13 amino acids long. The V end lost 5 bases, the J end lost 5 bases, and 13 bases lay between the germline ends. Germline assignment: CDR1 LNHNV and CDR2 YYDKDF (reference sequence). CDR3 loop: CATSRTTSNEQYF. The CDR3, as DNA: TGTGCCACCAGCCGTACCACTAGCAACGAGCAGTACTTC.

The chain recombines TRBV2 with TRBJ2-6; 9 bases match TRBD1. Germline-derived CDR1 and CDR2 are SNHLY and FYNNEI. There are 18 residues in the CDR3. Trimming cost V 5 bases and J 0 bases; bases outside gene matches: 8. Here the CDR3 DNA reads TGTGCCAGCAGTTTGCCGGGACAGGGCCTCTCTGGGGCCAACGTCCTGACTTTC. Its translation: CASSLPGQGLSGANVLTF.

The chain couples TRBV7-3 to TRBJ1-1; the match to TRBD1 covers 7 bases. With V trimmed by 2 bases and J by 3 bases, 6 bases remained unmatched. Germline CDR1 is SGHTA and CDR2 is FQGTGA. The CDR3 has 15 residues. CDR3 DNA: TGTGCCAGCAGCTTATTAGGGGGCTGGGACACTGAAGCTTTCTTT. It translates to CASSLLGGWDTEAFF. The entire variable domain, with the rest obtained from reference TRBV7-3 and TRBJ1-1, is as follows: GAGVSQTPSNKVTEKGKYVELRCDPISGHTALYWYRQSLGQGPEFLIYFQGTGAADDSGLPNDRFFAVRPEGSVSTLKIQRTERGDSAVYLCASSLLGGWDTEAFFGQGTRLTVV.

This chain joins TRBV27 and TRBJ2-5; TRBD1 matches 8 bases. Germline V lookup: CDR1 MNHEY, CDR2 SMNVEV (reference sequence). Trimming at V came to 8 bases and at J to 2 bases, leaving 7 bases not matched to a gene. The CDR3 has 14 residues. The DNA of the CDR3 is TGTGCCAGCGGTCAAGACAGGGGACAAGAGACCCAGTACTTC. It specifies CASGQDRGQETQYF.

The rearrangement links TRBV6-4 to TRBJ2-7; D is possibly TRBD1 (5 bases). The CDR3 is 16 residues long. V lost 7 bases to trimming and J lost 5 bases, with 24 bases between them. Per germline, CDR1 MRHNA and CDR2 SNTAGT. CDR3 region: CASITTSGHPPDEQYV. The CDR3 DNA sequence: TGTGCCAGCATTACGACGTCTGGACACCCACCGGACGAGCAGTACGTC.

V is TRBV28 and J is TRBJ2-2; 9 bases map to TRBD1. The CDR3 sequence is 13 residues long. V gave up 5 bases and J gave up 7 bases; unmatched junction bases: 2. Germline V gene data show CDR1 as MDHEN and CDR2 as SYDVKM. The CDR3 loop is CASSTGGDGELFF. CDR3 nucleotides: TGTGCCAGCAGTACAGGGGGCGACGGGGAGCTGTTTTTT.

The rearrangement joins TRBV6-1 to TRBJ1-5; TRBD1 aligns across 7 bases. Germline values: CDR1 MNHNS, CDR2 SASEGT. V lost 5 bases and J lost 0; bases outside the gene matches: 4. The CDR3 sequence is 15 residues long. The CDR3 spells CASSTQGVSNQPQHF. Here the CDR3 DNA reads TGTGCCAGCAGTACCCAGGGGGTTAGCAATCAGCCCCAGCATTTT.

The chain uses TRBV6-4 and TRBJ2-1, with D unclear. With 4 bases removed from V and 1 base from J, the gap between germline ends came to 11 bases. The CDR3 is 15 residues long. Germline CDR1 MRHNA, CDR2 SNTAGT. The CDR3, as DNA: TGTGCCAGCAGTGGAGGAAGAGGTTCCTACAATGAGCAGTTCTTC. It is translated as CASSGGRGSYNEQFF.

The chain is built from TRBV7-2 and TRBJ1-4; tentative D call: TRBD1 (6 bases). This CDR3 contains 16 residues. Germline V gene data show CDR1 as SGHTA and CDR2 as FQGNSA. Trimming cost V 3 bases and J 8 bases, with 19 bases left between them. CDR3 sequence reads: CASSFPWGHTKEKLFF. CDR3 in DNA: TGTGCCAGCAGCTTCCCTTGGGGACATACGAAAGAAAAACTGTTTTTT.

J is TRBJ2-1 and V is TRBV5-1, with 7 nucleotides matching TRBD1. This CDR3 contains 14 residues. The V gene's germline CDR1 is SGHRS and CDR2 YFSETQ. V shed 0 bases and J 8 bases; nucleotides not matched to a gene: 5. Here the CDR3 DNA reads TGCGCCAGCAGCTTGGCTACAGGGGAAGATGAGCAGTTCTTC. Its translation is CASSLATGEDEQFF. The variable domain in full, with the rest retrieved from reference TRBV5-1 and TRBJ2-1, is KAGVTQTPRYLIKTRGQQVTLSCSPISGHRSVSWYQQTPGQGLQFLFEYFSETQRNKGNFPGRFSGRQFSNSRSEMNVSTLELGDSALYLCASSLATGEDEQFFGPGTRLTVL.